These 9 T cell receptor beta chains share one sample of origin, sequenced in a study of T cell responses to AZD1222 COVID-19 vaccine. Data came from immunoSEQ multiplex PCR; TCRdb stores just in-frame clones and leaves some out. Among 69,000 or so clones listed, 85% to 90% were seen once. The sequencing here drew on peripheral blood, taken 28 days after the second dose of the MenACWY control vaccine. These receptors were collected from an adult who received the MenACWY meningococcal vaccine as a control.

This clone was detected once. The chain uses TRBV14 and TRBJ2-7; unclear D gene. CDR1 is SGHDN, CDR2 FVKESK, per germline. V gave up 3 bases and J gave up 2 bases, with 5 bases separating them. This CDR3 contains 12 residues. For the CDR3, the DNA is TGTGCCAGCAGCCAGAGCCCCTACGAGCAGTACTTC. This translates into CASSQSPYEQYF.

The rearrangement uses TRBV18 and TRBJ1-1; D unresolved. CDR3 length equals 15 residues. Germline lookup yields CDR1 KGHSH and CDR2 LQKENI. Trimming pared 3 bases from V and 0 bases from J, leaving 11 bases between. The chain's CDR3 is CASSPNGALNTEAFF. CDR3 DNA sequence: TGTGCCAGCTCACCTAACGGAGCACTGAACACTGAAGCTTTCTTT.

V and J are TRBV29-1 and TRBJ2-6, with D perhaps TRBD1 (5 bases). Germline V gene lookup returns CDR1 SQVTM and CDR2 ANQGSEA. V gave up 5 bases and J gave up 4 bases, with 9 bases separating them. The CDR3 is 13 residues long. CDR3 coding DNA: TGCAGCGTTCAGGGCTCCGGGGCCAACGTCCTGACTTTC. This encodes CSVQGSGANVLTF. Filled out from reference TRBV29-1 and TRBJ2-6, the complete variable domain reads SAVISQKPSRDICQRGTSLTIQCQVDSQVTMMFWYRQQPGQSLTLIATANQGSEATYESGFVIDKFPISRPNLTFSTLTVSNMSPEDSSIYLCSVQGSGANVLTFGAGSRLTVL.

The chain recombines TRBV7-9 with TRBJ2-2; no reliable D call. The CDR3 is 14 amino acids. The V and J ends lost 5 bases and 3 bases respectively, with 10 bases between them. The V gene's germline CDR1 is SEHNR and CDR2 FQNEAQ (reference sequence). CDR3 sequence reads: CASSPRAYTGELFF. The CDR3 DNA sequence: TGTGCCAGCAGCCCTAGGGCCTACACCGGGGAGCTGTTTTTT.

This chain joins TRBV4-3 and TRBJ1-2; no reliable D call. Trimming left V 0 bases short and J 7 bases short, with 12 bases between. CDR1 is LGHNA and CDR2 is YSLEER in the germline V gene. The CDR3 length is 14 residues. The CDR3 DNA is TGCGCCAGCAGCCAAGATGGTAAGGGTCGTGGCTACACCTTC. Translation: CASSQDGKGRGYTF.

CDR3: CASSQVTKKWSNQPQHF. Written as DNA, the CDR3 is TGCGCCAGCAGTCAAGTTACTAAAAAATGGAGCAATCAGCCCCAGCATTTT. The genes are TRBV23-1 and TRBJ1-5; D is unclear. TRBV23-1 carries the ORF label, with uncertain function. Trimming shortened V by 2 bases and J by 1 base, and 15 bases separated the two germline ends. The CDR3 consists of 17 residues.

In nucleotides, the CDR3 is TGCGCCAGCAGCCAAGGGGGGCGTGGCGCGAGAAACATTCAGTACTTC. Protein: CASSQGGRGARNIQYF. This chain joins TRBV4-1 and TRBJ2-4; possibly TRBD1 for D (6 bases). This CDR3 has 16 residues. The germline V and J ends were trimmed by 1 base and 6 bases, with 16 bases remaining between them. In germline, CDR1 is MGHRA, CDR2 YSYEKL.

The chain recombines TRBV28 with TRBJ2-7; D not certain. Germline CDR1 and CDR2: MDHEN and SYDVKM. V gave up 7 bases and J gave up 4 bases, with 11 bases separating them. The CDR3 runs 12 residues. In DNA form, the CDR3 reads TGTGCCAGCACCTCCTGGGGATACGAGCAGTACTTC. Protein product: CASTSWGYEQYF.

The CDR3 here is CASSSQTPSYEQYF. The CDR3, as DNA: TGCGCCAGCAGCTCCCAGACGCCCTCCTACGAGCAGTACTTC. The chain uses TRBV5-1 and TRBJ2-7; D is ambiguous. V gave up 3 bases and J gave up 0 bases, with 10 bases separating them. CDR1 is SGHRS, CDR2 YFSETQ, per germline. The CDR3 length is 14 residues.